This is a list of T cell receptor beta chains from one sample in a study of PD-L1 blockade in urothelial cancer. Sequencing was performed with immunoSEQ multiplex PCR; in TCRdb, only in-frame clones are kept and a portion is missing. The sample lists about 39,000 clones; around 88% were seen once. The sample here was PBMCs, taken around atezolizumab (anti-PD-L1) treatment. The origin of the receptors is a man in his fifties or sixties with urothelial cancer. Each CDR3 is given with its conserved first and last residue. D genes are given only for firm matches.

V gene	D gene	J gene	CDR3 DNA	CDR3 protein
TRBV21-1	-	TRBJ1-6	TGTGCCAGCACTTCGAGGGGGGGAGGGTCACCCCTCCACTTT	CASTSRGGGSPLHF
TRBV9	TRBD2	TRBJ2-3	TGTGCCGGAAGTACTAGCGGAAGCACAGATACGCAGTATTTT	CAGSTSGSTDTQYF
TRBV11-2	TRBD1	TRBJ2-1	TGTGCCAGCAGCACCGACAGGGTTCCCTACAATGAGCAGTTCTTC	CASSTDRVPYNEQFF
TRBV7-8	-	TRBJ2-7	TGTGCCAGCAGCTTAGGCCTAGCTGACGAGCAGTACTTC	CASSLGLADEQYF
TRBV27	TRBD2	TRBJ2-1	TGTGCCAGCACCGTTAGGGGGCTAGCGGGGTACAATGAGCAGTTCTTC	CASTVRGLAGYNEQFF
TRBV2	-	TRBJ1-6	TGTGCCAGCAGTGAAGCGCTTATCAGGGATTACTCCTATAATTCACCCCTCCACTTT	CASSEALIRDYSYNSPLHF
TRBV28	TRBD1	TRBJ1-1	TGTGCCAGCAGGACAGGGGGCAGGGTTGAAGCTTTCTTT	CASRTGGRVEAFF
TRBV27	-	TRBJ1-2	TGTGCCAGCAGTTCCACCGCAGGGGCTAACTATGGCTACACCTTC	CASSSTAGANYGYTF
TRBV7-7	-	TRBJ2-2	TGTGCCAGCAGCTTAGACGGGGTGGGCACCGGGGAGCTGTTTTTT	CASSLDGVGTGELFF
TRBV2	TRBD2	TRBJ2-3	TGTGCCAGCACCCACCGGCGGACTAGCGGGGGGGCTAGCACAGATACGCAGTATTTT	CASTHRRTSGGASTDTQYF
TRBV11-1	-	TRBJ2-1	TGTGCCAGCAGCCCCAGGGGTTTGAGGTCTAGGAATGAGCAGTTCTTC	CASSPRGLRSRNEQFF